This T cell receptor beta chain was retrieved from a study of blood T cells in healthy people across ages. Study-wide background: Roughly one uniquely barcoded beta molecule per two T cells was captured.

Primed by a sample-barcoded 5' primer and a J-beta primer mix, a second PCR proceeded for about 7 to 11 cycles. Via MiXCR, TCRdb re-called the 5' RACE reads, giving one row per CDR3 protein. The sample gives roughly 730,000 distinct CDR3 sequences, 56% of which show up once; about 26% is in the top ten. Trimming took 4 bases from V and 5 from J, leaving 14 bases between them. Germline CDR1 and CDR2: LGHDT and YNNKEL (reference sequence). The CDR3 runs 14 residues. The donors, aged roughly 6 to 95, were healthy Caucasians from Russia. With regard to this clonotype: The antigen remains undetermined.

Study-wide findings and caveats: A roughly linear fall in TCR beta diversity per million T cells was seen with increasing age.

Sequenced input: blood. The J gene is TRBJ2-5, the V gene TRBV3-1, with a weak D call TRBD2 (5 bases). The receptor was isolated from a man aged 35-49 years in good health. CDR3 amino acids: CASSPLGAEETQYF. In DNA form, the CDR3 reads TGTGCCAGCAGCCCCCTGGGAGCTGAGGAGACCCAGTACTTC.